The T cell receptor beta chain under discussion was sequenced for a study of T cells in Graves' hyperthyroidism and ophthalmopathy. This clonotype has a count of ten or more. Regions amplified from RNA transcripts were the TCR beta CDR3 regions. The HTBI primer set served for first-round RT-PCR of the TCR CDR3. MiXCR was run by TCRdb on the multiplex PCR reads, yielding one entry per CDR3 protein. This sample yields 650,000 to 750,000 distinct CDR3 sequences, of which around 13% are seen a single time; roughly 10% belongs to the top ten. CDR1 is MNHEY, CDR2 SMNVEV, per germline (reference sequence). There are 13 residues in the CDR3. The V end lost 3 bases, the J end lost 3 bases, and 9 bases lay between the germline ends.

The receptor was isolated from a young woman with Graves' hyperthyroidism. The genes are TRBV27 and TRBJ2-7; TRBD2 might be the D (5 bases). The specimen sequenced was blood. CDR3 DNA sequence: TGTGCCAGCAGTTTGAACCGGGACTACGAGCAGTACTTC. This translates into CASSLNRDYEQYF.